The text below deals with one TCR beta chain. Antigen unknown. The data stem from a study of shared clonotypes between healthy human individuals. For the study at large: Used for every donor were three CD4 naive, three CD4 memory, two CD8 naive and one CD8 memory plate.

An even split of each subset's genomic DNA across several immunoSEQ plates was performed. Data came from immunoSEQ multiplex PCR; TCRdb stores just in-frame clones and leaves some out. The sample consists of 1,400,000 or so clones, approximately 98.5% of them appearing once. Findings and limits, study-wide: Naive CD4 clonotype sharing across a handful of donors was around 5%.

Germline CDR1 MDHEN, CDR2 SYDVKM. Trimming cost V 6 bases and J 4 bases, with 30 bases left between them. This CDR3 spans 20 amino acids. The specimen sequenced was naive CD4+ T cells sorted from blood. Stated subset: CD45RA+ positively selected. This chain links TRBV28 with TRBJ2-2; D is possibly TRBD1 or TRBD2 (5 bases each). The clonotype was recovered from a man between 25 and 39 years old in good health. The CDR3 reads CASSPNHWGLLTGPTGELFF. The CDR3 DNA reads TGTGCCAGCAGCCCAAACCACTGGGGGTTGTTGACGGGACCCACCGGGGAGCTGTTTTTT.